One sample yielded the 23 T cell receptor beta chains listed below, sequenced in a study of monozygotic twins with inflammatory bowel disease. Following a re-call of the 5' RACE reads, TCRdb has one entry per CDR3 protein and lacks DNA. Here the sample table reports more than 300,000 distinct CDR3 sequences. Sequencing used blood. These receptors were taken from a human donor with ulcerative colitis or Crohn's disease, or a healthy co-twin of an affected twin (not recorded which).

The chain combines TRBV7-2 with TRBJ2-7. The CDR3 length is 13 residues. CDR1 is SGHTA and CDR2 is FQGNSA in the germline V gene. This chain's CDR3 is CASSYQGPYEQYF.

The rearrangement joins TRBV27 to TRBJ2-2; TCRdb names TRBD1, which stays unverified in the absence of DNA. There are 15 residues in the CDR3. Germline lookup yields CDR1 MNHEY and CDR2 SMNVEV (reference sequence). CDR3 protein: CASTGGRGRTGELFF.

V and J are TRBV20-1 and TRBJ2-7; TCRdb picks TRBD1, but there is no DNA to check that call. There are 14 residues in the CDR3. Germline V gene sequence: CDR1 DFQATT, CDR2 SNEGSKA (reference sequence). CDR3 residues: CSALSPGQNYEQYF.

V and J are TRBV6-5 and TRBJ2-7; TCRdb picks TRBD1, but there is no DNA to check that call. Germline V CDR1 and CDR2: MNHEY, SVGAGI. This CDR3 is built from 13 residues. CDR3 protein: CASSYRTGDEQYF.

The chain links TRBV27 to TRBJ2-2; the TCRdb D gene call, TRBD2, has no DNA to confirm it. CDR1 and CDR2 from the germline V gene are MNHEY and SMNVEV (reference sequence). The CDR3 totals 15 residues. This chain's CDR3 is CASSLREPRTGELFF.

The J gene is TRBJ2-2, the V gene TRBV5-1. The CDR3 is made up of 15 amino acids. Germline V gives CDR1 SGHRS, CDR2 YFSETQ. CDR3 sequence reads: CASSSAPTGTGELFF.

V gene TRBV11-3 combines with J gene TRBJ2-7. In germline, CDR1 is SGHNT, CDR2 YENEEA. The CDR3 is 15 residues long. The CDR3 reads CASSLGSSNSYEQYF.

The V gene is TRBV7-8, the J gene TRBJ2-1; TCRdb's D gene call, TRBD1, goes unchecked for lack of DNA. This CDR3 has 16 amino acids. The V gene's germline CDR1 is SGHVS and CDR2 FQNEAQ. This CDR3 reads CASSPPGAALGNEQFF.

V and J are TRBV20-1 and TRBJ2-7; TCRdb calls TRBD2, which cannot be checked without DNA. Germline-derived CDR1 and CDR2 are DFQATT and SNEGSKA (reference sequence). This CDR3 spans 13 amino acids. This CDR3 reads CSARSGGVYEQYF.

The chain combines TRBV3-1 with TRBJ2-7; TCRdb indicates TRBD2, and absent DNA this call remains unverified. The CDR3 extends over 12 amino acids. Germline lookup yields CDR1 LGHDT and CDR2 YNNKEL (reference sequence). Here the CDR3 reads CASSQGGGEQYF.

The chain carries TRBV15 and TRBJ1-5; TCRdb reports TRBD1, a call that lacks DNA to check it against. CDR3 length: 15 amino acids. The germline V gene encodes CDR1 LNHNV and CDR2 YYDKDF (reference sequence). The CDR3 is CATSRVGGNNQPQHF.

The J gene is TRBJ1-3, the V gene TRBV6-2 or TRBV6-3. This CDR3 region has 14 residues. CDR1 and CDR2 from the germline V gene are MNHEY and SVGEGT. The CDR3 reads CASMGNSFGNTIYF.

This rearrangement joins TRBV20-1 to TRBJ2-5; the D gene TCRdb calls, TRBD2, cannot be checked with no DNA. The CDR3 covers 15 residues. The V gene's germline CDR1 is DFQATT and CDR2 SNEGSKA (reference sequence). The CDR3 here is CSARAGLAEKETQYF.

The CDR3 protein is CASSLATGVYEQYF. The chain is built from TRBV5-1 and TRBJ2-7; TCRdb selects TRBD1, and the lack of DNA leaves this call unchecked. The germline gives CDR1 SGHRS, CDR2 YFSETQ. The CDR3 is made up of 14 amino acids.

The chain links TRBV12-3 or TRBV12-4 to TRBJ1-3. This CDR3 is built from 13 residues. This CDR3 is CASSGHPGNTIYF.

The chain employs TRBV12-3 or TRBV12-4 and TRBJ2-5. This CDR3 has 15 amino acids. The CDR3 sequence is CASSLTQTFQETQYF.

The chain is built from TRBV5-1 and TRBJ1-2; TCRdb reports TRBD1, a call that lacks DNA to check it against. The CDR3 runs 13 residues. Germline values: CDR1 SGHRS, CDR2 YFSETQ. Here the CDR3 reads CASSLSTGNGYTF.

The chain combines TRBV12-3 or TRBV12-4 with TRBJ2-2; there is no DNA to check the TCRdb D call of TRBD2. The CDR3 contains 16 residues. CDR3 in amino acids: CASSLGTPQNTGELFF.

The chain combines TRBV5-1 with TRBJ2-3; TCRdb gives TRBD1 as the D gene, but with no DNA this cannot be confirmed. This CDR3 is 15 amino acids long. Looked up from germline, CDR1 is SGHRS and CDR2 is YFSETQ. CDR3 loop: CASSGRVTSTDTQYF.

The chain recombines TRBV20-1 with TRBJ2-1. This CDR3 is 13 amino acids long. In germline, CDR1 is DFQATT, CDR2 SNEGSKA (reference sequence). The CDR3 reads CSAMVVSYNEQFF.

This sequence joins TRBV4-1 and TRBJ1-2; TCRdb designates TRBD1, a call that cannot be tested without DNA. The CDR3 totals 12 residues. Germline V gene lookup returns CDR1 MGHRA and CDR2 YSYEKL. CDR3 protein: CASSQEGPGYTF.

V and J are TRBV6-2 or TRBV6-3 and TRBJ1-3. Germline V gene data show CDR1 as MNHEY and CDR2 as SVGEGT. This CDR3 is 17 amino acids long. The CDR3: CASRPVIAGSSGNTIYF.

J is TRBJ1-2 and V is TRBV28; lacking DNA, the TRBD1 call made by TCRdb goes unchecked. This CDR3 is 13 amino acids long. CDR1 and CDR2 from the germline V gene are MDHEN and SYDVKM. The CDR3 is CASSSDRAFGYTF.